These 17 T cell receptor beta chains came from one sample sequenced in a study of T-cell reconstitution after alpha-beta-depleted transplantation in children. Construction of the TCRbeta library involved unique molecular identifiers. TCRdb reanalysed the PCR reads using MiXCR and keeps one entry per CDR3 protein. The table shows about 540,000 distinct CDR3 sequences, with 18% occurring only once. Here the sequenced sample was PBMCs from the stem cell graft donor, taken from the stem cell graft. The receptor set was obtained from a human donor who donated a stem cell graft to a child with acute lymphoblastic leukemia.

The gene calls are TRBV18 and TRBJ2-1; D is uncertain. Germline V gives CDR1 KGHSH, CDR2 LQKENI. V lost 3 bases and J lost 5, with 5 bases in between. The CDR3 is 12 amino acids. CDR3 region: CASSPKDNEQFF. In DNA form, the CDR3 reads TGTGCCAGCTCACCGAAGGACAATGAGCAGTTCTTC.

V gene TRBV15 combines with J gene TRBJ1-1; possibly TRBD1 for D (6 bases). The ends were cut back, 5 bases at V and 0 bases at J, with 13 bases in the middle. The CDR3 is 15 residues long. Germline V CDR1 and CDR2: LNHNV, YYDKDF (reference sequence). CDR3 sequence reads: CATSAIDRMNTEAFF. The CDR3 bases are TGTGCCACCAGCGCTATAGACAGGATGAACACTGAAGCTTTCTTT.

CDR3 protein: CASSVGTGNTGELFF. CDR3 nucleotides: TGTGCCAGCAGCGTAGGGACGGGGAACACCGGGGAGCTGTTTTTT. This rearrangement joins TRBV9 to TRBJ2-2, with D uncertain. Trimming removed 0 bases from V and 1 base from J, with 7 bases in between. The CDR3 is made up of 15 amino acids. Looked up from germline, CDR1 is SGDLS and CDR2 is YYNGEE.

This clonotype was seen only a few times. The gene calls are TRBV4-1 and TRBJ1-1; a weak D match, TRBD1 (5 bases). The CDR3 totals 13 residues. Germline V gives CDR1 MGHRA, CDR2 YSYEKL. Deletions cut 0 bases from V and 13 bases from J, with 15 bases between. CDR3 sequence reads: CASSQEGGGAGFF. The CDR3 nucleotides read TGCGCCAGCAGCCAAGAAGGCGGCGGGGCCGGTTTCTTT.

This clonotype has a handful of counts. The chain joins TRBV4-1 to TRBJ2-7; weak D call: TRBD2 (6 bases). The CDR3 runs 14 residues. V was clipped by 2 bases and J by 2 bases, with 10 bases between them. The germline CDR1 and CDR2 sequences are MGHRA and YSYEKL. The CDR3 DNA reads as TGCGCCAGCAGCCAACCGACTAGGACCTACGAGCAGTACTTC. It translates to CASSQPTRTYEQYF.

This clonotype was seen a few times. The V and J genes are TRBV12-3 or TRBV12-4 and TRBJ1-5; 7 nucleotides align to TRBD1. V lost 6 bases to trimming and J lost 6 bases; unmatched junction nucleotides: 8. The CDR3 consists of 14 residues. In nucleotides, the CDR3 is TGTGCCAGCAGCAATGACAGGGCCCGTCAGCCCCAGCATTTT. Its protein product is CASSNDRARQPQHF.

The table lists this clonotype with many counts. V usage is TRBV5-1 and J usage is TRBJ2-2, with D tentatively TRBD1 (5 bases). Germline CDR1 is SGHRS and CDR2 is YFSETQ. There are 14 residues in the CDR3. Trimming removed 4 bases at V and 1 base at J, with 8 bases between. The CDR3 DNA reads TGCGCCAGCAGCAGGGGCGGGAACACCGGGGAGCTGTTTTTT. It yields the protein CASSRGGNTGELFF.

The J gene is TRBJ1-2, the V gene TRBV5-1, with a tentative D call TRBD1 (6 bases). This CDR3 has 13 amino acids. Deletions cut 4 bases from V and 4 bases from J, with 11 bases between. From germline, CDR1 is SGHRS and CDR2 YFSETQ. CDR3 loop: CASSILDSYGYTF. The CDR3 DNA reads TGCGCCAGCAGCATACTGGACAGCTATGGCTACACCTTC.

In its sample, this clonotype was seen a few times. The V gene is TRBV7-8, the J gene TRBJ1-5; possible D gene TRBD1, 5 bases. The germline gives CDR1 SGHVS, CDR2 FQNEAQ. This CDR3 has 14 residues. Trimming shortened V by 8 bases and J by 8 bases, and 19 bases separated the two germline ends. The CDR3 loop is CASLGRGLRKPQHF. The CDR3 DNA sequence: TGTGCCAGCCTTGGACGGGGACTTCGGAAGCCCCAGCATTTT.

This clonotype was seen only a few times. V is TRBV5-1 and J is TRBJ2-2; TRBD1 is a possible D gene (5 bases). Germline V lookup: CDR1 SGHRS, CDR2 YFSETQ. This CDR3 spans 16 amino acids. Trimming pared 5 bases from V and 5 bases from J, leaving 19 bases between. CDR3 protein: CASSLHSGQWTGELFF. Written as DNA, the CDR3 is TGCGCCAGCAGTTTACACTCAGGGCAGTGGACCGGGGAGCTGTTTTTT. Based on the CDR3 plus reference TRBV5-1 and TRBJ2-2, the full variable domain is KAGVTQTPRYLIKTRGQQVTLSCSPISGHRSVSWYQQTPGQGLQFLFEYFSETQRNKGNFPGRFSGRQFSNSRSEMNVSTLELGDSALYLCASSLHSGQWTGELFFGEGSRLTVL.

The rearrangement links TRBV11-2 to TRBJ2-3; D is undetermined. This CDR3 contains 14 residues. V lost 6 bases, J lost 2 bases, and 12 bases lay in between. The germline V gene has CDR1 SGHAT and CDR2 FQNNGV. The CDR3 DNA follows: TGTGCCAGCAGTCCCTGGCTGAACACAGATACGCAGTATTTT. Translated: CASSPWLNTDTQYF.

This clonotype has a handful of counts. V gene TRBV12-3 or TRBV12-4 combines with J gene TRBJ1-2; TRBD1 agrees at 8 bases. Germline trimming cut 7 bases from V and 2 bases from J; bases unmatched to any gene: 12. The CDR3 consists of 16 residues. The CDR3 region is CASNALGQGANYGYTF. The CDR3 DNA reads as TGTGCCAGCAACGCCTTGGGCCAGGGGGCAAACTATGGCTACACCTTC.

This clonotype has ten or more counts. The V gene is TRBV27, the J gene TRBJ2-1, with TRBD2 matching 8 bases. J was trimmed by 0 bases and V by 0 bases; bases with no gene match: 1. CDR1 MNHEY and CDR2 SMNVEV come from the germline V gene (reference sequence). The CDR3 has 16 residues. This CDR3 is CASSLSSGSSYNEQFF. The CDR3 coding sequence is TGTGCCAGCAGTTTATCGAGCGGGAGCTCCTACAATGAGCAGTTCTTC.

This sequence joins TRBV20-1 and TRBJ2-5, with D possibly matching TRBD1 (7 bases). The CDR3 runs to 14 residues. V dropped 3 bases and J dropped 2 bases, with 13 bases sitting between them. In germline, CDR1 is DFQATT, CDR2 SNEGSKA (reference sequence). The CDR3 loop is CSARRGDSQETQYF. The CDR3 nucleotides read TGCAGTGCTAGGAGGGGGGACAGTCAAGAGACCCAGTACTTC.

This chain joins TRBV5-1 and TRBJ2-5; D is uncertain. Trimming took 6 bases from V and 2 from J, leaving 14 bases between them. CDR1 is SGHRS and CDR2 is YFSETQ in the germline V gene. This CDR3 has 14 residues. CDR3 in amino acids: CASTNEVSQETQYF. The DNA of the CDR3 is TGCGCCAGCACCAATGAGGTGTCTCAAGAGACCCAGTACTTC.

This clonotype turned up a few times. The chain recombines TRBV20-1 with TRBJ1-2, with 7 bases identical to TRBD1. The CDR3 has 14 residues. V trimming: 5 bases; J trimming: 1 base; junction bases outside the gene matches: 7. Germline V gives CDR1 DFQATT, CDR2 SNEGSKA (reference sequence). The CDR3 spells CSALQGRFNYGYTF. The DNA of the CDR3 is TGCAGTGCTCTACAGGGGAGGTTTAACTATGGCTACACCTTC.

The rearrangement joins TRBV18 to TRBJ1-2, with 8 bases that match TRBD1. Germline V gene sequence: CDR1 KGHSH, CDR2 LQKENI. V dropped 5 bases and J dropped 6; count of bases not matched to a gene: 5. This CDR3 is 13 amino acids long. The CDR3 nucleotides are TGTGCCAGCTCAGGCCAGGGGGCGAATGGCTACACCTTC. Residues: CASSGQGANGYTF.